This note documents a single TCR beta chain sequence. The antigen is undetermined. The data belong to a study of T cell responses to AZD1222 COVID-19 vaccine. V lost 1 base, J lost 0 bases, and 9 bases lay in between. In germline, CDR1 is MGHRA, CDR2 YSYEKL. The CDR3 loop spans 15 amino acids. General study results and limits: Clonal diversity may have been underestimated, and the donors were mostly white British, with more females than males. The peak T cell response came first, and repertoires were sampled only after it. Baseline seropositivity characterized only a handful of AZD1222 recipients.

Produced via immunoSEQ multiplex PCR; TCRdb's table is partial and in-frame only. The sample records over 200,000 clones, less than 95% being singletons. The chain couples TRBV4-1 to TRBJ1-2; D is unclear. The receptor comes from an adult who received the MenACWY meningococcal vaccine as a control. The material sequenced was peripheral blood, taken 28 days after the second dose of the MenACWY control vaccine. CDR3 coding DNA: TGCGCCAGCAGCCAAGGGGCCGTTACTAACTATGGCTACACCTTC. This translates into CASSQGAVTNYGYTF.